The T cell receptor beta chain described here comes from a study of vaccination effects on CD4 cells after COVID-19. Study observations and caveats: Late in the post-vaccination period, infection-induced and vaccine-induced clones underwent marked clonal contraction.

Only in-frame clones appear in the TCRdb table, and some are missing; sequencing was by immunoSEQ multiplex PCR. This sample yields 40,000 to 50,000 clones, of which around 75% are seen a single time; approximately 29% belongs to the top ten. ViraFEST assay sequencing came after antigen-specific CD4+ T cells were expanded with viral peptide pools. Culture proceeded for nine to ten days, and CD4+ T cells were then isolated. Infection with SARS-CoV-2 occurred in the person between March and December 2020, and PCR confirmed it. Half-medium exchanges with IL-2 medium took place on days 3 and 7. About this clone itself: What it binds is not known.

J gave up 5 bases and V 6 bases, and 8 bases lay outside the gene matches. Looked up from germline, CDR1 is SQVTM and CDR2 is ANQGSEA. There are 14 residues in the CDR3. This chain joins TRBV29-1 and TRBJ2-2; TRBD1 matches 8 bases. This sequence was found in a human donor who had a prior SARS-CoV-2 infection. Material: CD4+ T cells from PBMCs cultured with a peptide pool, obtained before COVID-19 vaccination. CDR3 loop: CSVGQGGGTGELFF. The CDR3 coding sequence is TGCAGCGTAGGACAGGGAGGAGGAACCGGGGAGCTGTTTTTT.